Listed here are 8 T cell receptor beta chains from one sample, sequenced in a study of shared clonotypes between healthy human individuals. The data were produced by immunoSEQ multiplex PCR, yet TCRdb's version contains in-frame clones alone and is incomplete. Of about 1 million clones in the sample, more than 60% are singletons; the top ten hold approximately 1.5%. The sample comprised memory CD4+ T cells sorted from blood. The sample's subset: CD45RA-negative fraction. These receptors were collected from a man aged 18-30 years in good health.

This rearrangement joins TRBV29-1 to TRBJ1-1, with D perhaps matching TRBD1 (6 bases). CDR1 SQVTM and CDR2 ANQGSEA come from the germline V gene. Trimming removed 8 bases from V and 4 bases from J, with 14 bases in between. This CDR3 region has 12 residues. The CDR3 DNA is TGCAGCCTTTCCAACAGGGTCACTGAAGCTTTCTTT. It codes for CSLSNRVTEAFF.

This clone appeared a single time. The chain joins TRBV18 to TRBJ2-3, with D unresolved. CDR3 length: 13 amino acids. V was pared by 3 bases and J by 6 bases, with 10 bases between. The germline CDR1 and CDR2 sequences are KGHSH and LQKENI. CDR3: CASSPPSQDTQYF. The CDR3 region has the DNA TGTGCCAGCTCACCTCCATCACAGGATACGCAGTATTTT.

The V and J genes are TRBV6-5 and TRBJ1-3; D unresolved. The CDR3 sequence is 14 residues long. Trimming took off 2 bases at V and 2 bases at J, with 7 bases between the two ends. From germline, CDR1 is MNHEY and CDR2 SVGAGI. Here the CDR3 DNA reads TGTGCCAGCAGTTACAACTTCCCTGGAAACACCATATATTTT. As protein: CASSYNFPGNTIYF.

This clone was picked up many times. The CDR3 region has the DNA TGCGCCAGCAGCCAAGAACAGGGGGCGCGGGGAACTAATGAAAAACTGTTTTTT. It specifies CASSQEQGARGTNEKLFF. This chain links TRBV4-1 with TRBJ1-4; 9 nucleotides match TRBD1. V lost 0 bases to trimming and J lost 1 base; unmatched junction nucleotides: 6. The CDR3 spans 18 residues. The germline V gene encodes CDR1 MGHRA and CDR2 YSYEKL.

V and J are TRBV18 and TRBJ1-2, with 7 bases matching TRBD1. Germline values: CDR1 KGHSH, CDR2 LQKENI. This CDR3 comprises 13 residues. J gave up 8 bases and V 3 bases, and 6 bases lay outside the gene matches. The CDR3 coding sequence is TGTGCCAGCTCACCGGGACAGAGTATGGGCTACACCTTC. This gives the protein CASSPGQSMGYTF.

This clone was seen a single time. The V gene is TRBV25-1, the J gene TRBJ1-2; D remains unclear. Trimming cost V 3 bases and J 6 bases, with 14 bases left between them. The CDR3 consists of 14 residues. Per the germline V gene, CDR1 is MGHDK and CDR2 is SYGVNS. The CDR3 nucleotides read TGTGCCAGCAGTGACCCGAACAAAATCGATGGCTACACCTTC. Amino acid sequence: CASSDPNKIDGYTF.

This chain connects TRBV2 to TRBJ2-7; TRBD1 is a possible D gene (5 bases). Looked up from germline, CDR1 is SNHLY and CDR2 is FYNNEI. V was shortened by 5 bases and J by 5 bases, with 10 bases between the two germline ends. This CDR3 spans 12 amino acids. The CDR3 DNA is TGTGCCAGCAGTCAGGGTTTTGACGAGCAGTACTTC. It is translated as CASSQGFDEQYF. The full variable domain, completed using reference TRBV2 and TRBJ2-7, is EPEVTQTPSHQVTQMGQEVILRCVPISNHLYFYWYRQILGQKVEFLVSFYNNEISEKSEIFDDQFSVERPDGSNFTLKIRSTKLEDSAMYFCASSQGFDEQYFGPGTRLTVT.

V and J are TRBV5-1 and TRBJ2-1; D gene ambiguous. The germline V gene has CDR1 SGHRS and CDR2 YFSETQ. CDR3 length equals 13 residues. The V gene lost 5 bases and the J gene lost 4 bases, with 10 bases spanning the gap. This CDR3 reads CASRPYAYNEQFF. Written as DNA, the CDR3 is TGCGCCAGCAGGCCCTACGCGTACAATGAGCAGTTCTTC.